This T cell receptor beta chain was sequenced for a study of T cell responses to AZD1222 COVID-19 vaccine. Sequenced by immunoSEQ multiplex PCR; TCRdb stores in-frame clones only, minus some. This table has about 150,000 clones, around 89% appearing once. Trimming at V came to 9 bases and at J to 9 bases, leaving 2 bases not matched to a gene. This CDR3 has 10 amino acids. Germline assignment: CDR1 MGHRA and CDR2 YSYEKL. The chain combines TRBV4-1 with TRBJ2-1, with 7 nucleotides matching TRBD1. The material was peripheral blood, obtained on day 0 of AZD1222 vaccination. The receptor was isolated from an adult in good health. This CDR3 reads CARRQGEQFF. CDR3 bases: TGCGCCAGGAGACAGGGTGAGCAGTTCTTC.